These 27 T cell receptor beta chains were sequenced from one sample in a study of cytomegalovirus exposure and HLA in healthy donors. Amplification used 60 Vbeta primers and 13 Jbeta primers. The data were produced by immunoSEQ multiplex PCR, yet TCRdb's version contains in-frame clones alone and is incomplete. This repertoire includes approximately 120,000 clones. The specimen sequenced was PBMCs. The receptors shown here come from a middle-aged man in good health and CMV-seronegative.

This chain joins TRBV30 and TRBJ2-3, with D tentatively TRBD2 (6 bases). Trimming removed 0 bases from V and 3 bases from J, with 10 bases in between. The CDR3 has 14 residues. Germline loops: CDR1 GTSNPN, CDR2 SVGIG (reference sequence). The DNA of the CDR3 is TGTGCCTGGAGTGTACCGGGGGTTACAGATACGCAGTATTTT. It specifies CAWSVPGVTDTQYF.

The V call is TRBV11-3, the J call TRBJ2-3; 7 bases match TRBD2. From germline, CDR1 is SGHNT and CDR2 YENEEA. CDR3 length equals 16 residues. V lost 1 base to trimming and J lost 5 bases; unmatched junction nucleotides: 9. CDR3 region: CASSLGLAEGEDTQYF. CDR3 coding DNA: TGTGCCAGCAGCTTAGGGCTAGCGGAAGGGGAAGATACGCAGTATTTT. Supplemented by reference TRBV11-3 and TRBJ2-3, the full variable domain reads EAGVVQSPRYKIIEKKQPVAFWCNPISGHNTLYWYLQNLGQGPELLIRYENEEAVDDSQLPKDRFSAERLKGVDSTLKIQPAELGDSAVYLCASSLGLAEGEDTQYFGPGTRLTVL.

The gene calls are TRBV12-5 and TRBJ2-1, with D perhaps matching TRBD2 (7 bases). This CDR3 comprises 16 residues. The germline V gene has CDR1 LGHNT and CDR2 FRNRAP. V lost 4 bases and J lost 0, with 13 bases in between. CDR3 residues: CASGSKGGSSYNEQFF. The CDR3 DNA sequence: TGTGCTAGTGGTTCGAAGGGGGGGAGCTCCTACAATGAGCAGTTCTTC.

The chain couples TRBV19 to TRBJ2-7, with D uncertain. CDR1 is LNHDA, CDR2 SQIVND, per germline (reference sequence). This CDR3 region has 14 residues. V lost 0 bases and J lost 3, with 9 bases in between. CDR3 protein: CASSIDSQIYEQYF. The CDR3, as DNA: TGTGCCAGTAGTATAGATAGCCAGATCTACGAGCAGTACTTC.

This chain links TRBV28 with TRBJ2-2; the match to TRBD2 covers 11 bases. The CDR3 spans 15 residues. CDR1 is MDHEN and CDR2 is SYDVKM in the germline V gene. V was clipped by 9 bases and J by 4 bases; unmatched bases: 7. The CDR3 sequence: CASLAGGRRTGELFF. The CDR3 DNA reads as TGTGCCAGTCTAGCGGGAGGTAGGCGCACCGGGGAGCTGTTTTTT.

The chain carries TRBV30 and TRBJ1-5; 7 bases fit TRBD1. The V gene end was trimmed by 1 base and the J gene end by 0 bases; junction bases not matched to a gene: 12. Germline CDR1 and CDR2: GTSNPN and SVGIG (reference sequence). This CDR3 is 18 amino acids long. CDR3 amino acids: CAWSGDRSGQDSNQPQHF. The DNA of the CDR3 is TGTGCCTGGAGTGGAGACAGATCCGGACAGGATAGCAATCAGCCCCAGCATTTT. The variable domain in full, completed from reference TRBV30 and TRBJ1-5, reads SQTIHQWPATLVQPVGSPLSLECTVEGTSNPNLYWYRQAAGRGLQLLFYSVGIGQISSEVPQNLSASRPQDRQFILSSKKLLLSDSGFYLCAWSGDRSGQDSNQPQHFGDGTRLSIL.

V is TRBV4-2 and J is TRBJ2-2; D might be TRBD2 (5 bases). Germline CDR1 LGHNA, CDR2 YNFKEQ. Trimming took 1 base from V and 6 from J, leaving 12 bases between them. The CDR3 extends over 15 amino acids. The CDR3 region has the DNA TGTGCCAGCAGCCAAGCCCGGGGAGTGGCCGGGGAGCTGTTTTTT. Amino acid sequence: CASSQARGVAGELFF.

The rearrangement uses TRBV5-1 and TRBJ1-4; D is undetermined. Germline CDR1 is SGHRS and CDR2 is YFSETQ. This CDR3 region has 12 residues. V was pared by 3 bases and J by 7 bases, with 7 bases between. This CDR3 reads CASSSGFEKLFF. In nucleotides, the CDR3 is TGCGCCAGCAGCTCAGGTTTTGAAAAACTGTTTTTT. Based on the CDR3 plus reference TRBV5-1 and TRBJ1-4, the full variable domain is KAGVTQTPRYLIKTRGQQVTLSCSPISGHRSVSWYQQTPGQGLQFLFEYFSETQRNKGNFPGRFSGRQFSNSRSEMNVSTLELGDSALYLCASSSGFEKLFFGSGTQLSVL.

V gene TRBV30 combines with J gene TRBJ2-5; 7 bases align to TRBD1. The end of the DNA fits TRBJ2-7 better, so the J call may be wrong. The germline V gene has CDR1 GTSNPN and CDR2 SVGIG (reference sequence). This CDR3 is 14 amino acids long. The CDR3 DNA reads TGTGCCTGGAGACCGACAGGGACCTGGGGCGAGCAGTACTTC. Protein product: CAWRPTGTWGEQYF.

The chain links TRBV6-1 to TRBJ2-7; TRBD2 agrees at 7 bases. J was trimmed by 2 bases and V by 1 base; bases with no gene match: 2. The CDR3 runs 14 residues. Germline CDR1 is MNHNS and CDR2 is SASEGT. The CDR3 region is CASSEGGGAYEQYF. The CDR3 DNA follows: TGTGCCAGCAGTGAAGGTGGGGGGGCCTACGAGCAGTACTTC.

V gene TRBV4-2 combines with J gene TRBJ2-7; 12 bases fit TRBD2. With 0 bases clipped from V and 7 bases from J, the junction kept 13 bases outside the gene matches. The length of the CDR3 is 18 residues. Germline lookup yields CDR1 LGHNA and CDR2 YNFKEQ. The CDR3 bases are TGTGCCAGCAGCCAAGACCCGGCCGGATGGACTAGCGGGACGGAGCAGTACTTC. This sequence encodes CASSQDPAGWTSGTEQYF.

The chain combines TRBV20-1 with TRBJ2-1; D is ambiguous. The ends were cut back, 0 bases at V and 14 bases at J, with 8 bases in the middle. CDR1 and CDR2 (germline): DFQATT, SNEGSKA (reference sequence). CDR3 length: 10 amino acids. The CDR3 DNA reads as TGCAGTGCTAGAGACCAGCGTGAGTTCTTC. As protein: CSARDQREFF.

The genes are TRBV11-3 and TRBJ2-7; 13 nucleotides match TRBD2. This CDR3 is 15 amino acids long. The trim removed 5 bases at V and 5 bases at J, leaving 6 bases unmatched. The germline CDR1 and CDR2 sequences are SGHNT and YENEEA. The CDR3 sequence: CASSQGLAGVHEQYF. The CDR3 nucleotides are TGTGCCAGCAGCCAAGGACTAGCGGGAGTTCACGAGCAGTACTTC. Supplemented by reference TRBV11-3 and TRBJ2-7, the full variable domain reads EAGVVQSPRYKIIEKKQPVAFWCNPISGHNTLYWYLQNLGQGPELLIRYENEEAVDDSQLPKDRFSAERLKGVDSTLKIQPAELGDSAVYLCASSQGLAGVHEQYFGPGTRLTVT.

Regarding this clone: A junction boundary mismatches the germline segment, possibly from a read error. The CDR3 DNA follows: TGTGCCAGCAGATTAGGACAGGGCAGCGAGCAGTACTTC. It is translated as CASRLGQGSEQYF. The chain is built from TRBV7-2 and TRBJ2-7, with 8 bases that match TRBD1. The length of the CDR3 is 13 residues. Germline V gene data show CDR1 as SGHTA and CDR2 as FQGNSA.

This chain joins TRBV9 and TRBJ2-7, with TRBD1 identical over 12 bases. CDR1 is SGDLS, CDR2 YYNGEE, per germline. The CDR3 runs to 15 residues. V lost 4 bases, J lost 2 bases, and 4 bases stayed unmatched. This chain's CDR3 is CASSLGTGGAYEQYF. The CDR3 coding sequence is TGTGCCAGCAGCTTGGGGACAGGGGGCGCCTACGAGCAGTACTTC. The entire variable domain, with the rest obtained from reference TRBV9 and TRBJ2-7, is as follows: DSGVTQTPKHLITATGQRVTLRCSPRSGDLSVYWYQQSLDQGLQFLIQYYNGEERAKGNILERFSAQQFPDLHSELNLSSLELGDSALYFCASSLGTGGAYEQYFGPGTRLTVT.

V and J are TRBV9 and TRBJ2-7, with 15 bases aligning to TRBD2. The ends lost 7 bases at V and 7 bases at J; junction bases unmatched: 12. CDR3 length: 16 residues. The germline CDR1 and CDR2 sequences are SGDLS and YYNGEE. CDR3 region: CASSPMGLAGGGEQYF. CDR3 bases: TGTGCCAGCTCGCCAATGGGACTAGCGGGAGGAGGGGAGCAGTACTTC.

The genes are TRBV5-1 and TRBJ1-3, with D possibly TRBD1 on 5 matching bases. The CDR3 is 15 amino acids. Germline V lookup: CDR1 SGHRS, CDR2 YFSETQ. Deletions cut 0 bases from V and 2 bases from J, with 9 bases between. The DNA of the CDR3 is TGCGCCAGCAGCTTGGCCCAGGGTGCTGGAAACACCATATATTTT. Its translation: CASSLAQGAGNTIYF.

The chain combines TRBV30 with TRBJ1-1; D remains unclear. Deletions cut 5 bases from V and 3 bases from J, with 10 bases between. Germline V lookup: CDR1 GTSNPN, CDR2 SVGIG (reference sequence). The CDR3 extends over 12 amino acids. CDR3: CAWGRLHTEAFF. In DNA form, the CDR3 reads TGTGCCTGGGGTCGACTTCACACTGAAGCTTTCTTT.

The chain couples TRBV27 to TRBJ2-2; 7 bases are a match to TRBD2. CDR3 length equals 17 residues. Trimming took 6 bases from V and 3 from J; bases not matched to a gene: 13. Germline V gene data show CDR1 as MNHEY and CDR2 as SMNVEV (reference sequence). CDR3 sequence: CASSSPLRSGYTGELFF. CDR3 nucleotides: TGTGCCAGCAGCTCCCCCCTCCGTAGCGGGTACACCGGGGAGCTGTTTTTT.

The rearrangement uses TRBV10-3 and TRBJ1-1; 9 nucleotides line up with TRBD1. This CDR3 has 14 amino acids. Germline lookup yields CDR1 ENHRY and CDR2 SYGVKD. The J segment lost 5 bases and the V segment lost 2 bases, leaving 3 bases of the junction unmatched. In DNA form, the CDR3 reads TGTGCCATCAGTGAGAAGGGACAGGGAACTGAAGCTTTCTTT. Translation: CAISEKGQGTEAFF.

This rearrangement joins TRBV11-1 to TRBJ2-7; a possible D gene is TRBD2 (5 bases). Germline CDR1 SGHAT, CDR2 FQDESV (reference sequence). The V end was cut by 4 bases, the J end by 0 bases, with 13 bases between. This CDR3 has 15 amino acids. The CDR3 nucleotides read TGTGCCAGCAGCTGGGTCGGGGATCCCTCCTACGAGCAGTACTTC. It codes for CASSWVGDPSYEQYF.

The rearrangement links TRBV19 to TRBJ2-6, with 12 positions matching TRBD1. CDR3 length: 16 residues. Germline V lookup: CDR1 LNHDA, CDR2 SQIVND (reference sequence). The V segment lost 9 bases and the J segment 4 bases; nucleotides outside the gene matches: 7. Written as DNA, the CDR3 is TGTGCCAGCCGGGGACAGGGGGCGGAAGGGGCCAACGTCCTGACTTTC. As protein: CASRGQGAEGANVLTF.

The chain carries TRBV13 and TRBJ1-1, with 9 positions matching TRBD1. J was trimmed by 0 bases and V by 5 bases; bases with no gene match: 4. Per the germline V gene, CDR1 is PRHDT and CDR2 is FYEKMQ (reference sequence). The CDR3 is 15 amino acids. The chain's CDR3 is CASSPQGAVNTEAFF. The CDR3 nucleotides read TGTGCCAGCAGCCCACAGGGGGCGGTGAACACTGAAGCTTTCTTT.

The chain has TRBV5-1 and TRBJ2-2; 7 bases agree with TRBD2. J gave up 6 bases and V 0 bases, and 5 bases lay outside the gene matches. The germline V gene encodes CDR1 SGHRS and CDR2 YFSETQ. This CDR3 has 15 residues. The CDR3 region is CASSLGLADAGELFF. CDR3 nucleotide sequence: TGCGCCAGCAGCTTGGGTCTAGCGGACGCCGGGGAGCTGTTTTTT.

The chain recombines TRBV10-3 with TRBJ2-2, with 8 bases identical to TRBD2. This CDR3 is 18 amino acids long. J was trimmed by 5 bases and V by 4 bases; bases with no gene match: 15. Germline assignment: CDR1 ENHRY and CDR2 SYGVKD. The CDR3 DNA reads TGTGCCATCAGTGTTTTAAGTGGGAGCACTAGCGGTACCGGGGAGCTGTTTTTT. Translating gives CAISVLSGSTSGTGELFF.

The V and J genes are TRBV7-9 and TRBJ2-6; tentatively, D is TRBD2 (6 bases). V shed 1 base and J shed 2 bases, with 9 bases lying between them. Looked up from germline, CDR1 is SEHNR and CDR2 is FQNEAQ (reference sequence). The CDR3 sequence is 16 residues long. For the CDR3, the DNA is TGTGCCAGCAGCTTAGTTGGGGGGACTGGGGCCAACGTCCTGACTTTC. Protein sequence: CASSLVGGTGANVLTF.

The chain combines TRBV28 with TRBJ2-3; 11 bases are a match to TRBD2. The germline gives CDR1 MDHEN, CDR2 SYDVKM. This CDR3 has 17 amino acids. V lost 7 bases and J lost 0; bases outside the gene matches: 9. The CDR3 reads CASNGLAGGASTDTQYF. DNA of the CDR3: TGTGCCAGCAACGGACTAGCGGGTGGAGCTAGCACAGATACGCAGTATTTT.